The TCR beta chain under discussion was sequenced for a study of blood T cell repertoires in COVID-19. The protocol was immunoSEQ multiplex PCR, while the TCRdb copy is restricted to in-frame clones and leaves out a portion. The repertoire consists of 250,000 to 300,000 clones, with 88% occurring once and the leading ten covering 10% to 12%. Germline V gene data show CDR1 as GTSNPN and CDR2 as SVGIG (reference sequence). The CDR3 has 15 amino acids. Trimming removed 8 bases from V and 0 bases from J; junction bases left unmatched: 7. The TCR was taken from a woman in her twenties or thirties with COVID-19, enrolled during active disease. Sequencing was done on a sample of peripheral blood. This rearrangement joins TRBV30 to TRBJ2-7, with 13 bases matching TRBD2. CDR3 sequence: CAGTSGMGASYEQYF. The CDR3 DNA sequence: TGTGCCGGGACTAGCGGGATGGGGGCCTCCTACGAGCAGTACTTC.